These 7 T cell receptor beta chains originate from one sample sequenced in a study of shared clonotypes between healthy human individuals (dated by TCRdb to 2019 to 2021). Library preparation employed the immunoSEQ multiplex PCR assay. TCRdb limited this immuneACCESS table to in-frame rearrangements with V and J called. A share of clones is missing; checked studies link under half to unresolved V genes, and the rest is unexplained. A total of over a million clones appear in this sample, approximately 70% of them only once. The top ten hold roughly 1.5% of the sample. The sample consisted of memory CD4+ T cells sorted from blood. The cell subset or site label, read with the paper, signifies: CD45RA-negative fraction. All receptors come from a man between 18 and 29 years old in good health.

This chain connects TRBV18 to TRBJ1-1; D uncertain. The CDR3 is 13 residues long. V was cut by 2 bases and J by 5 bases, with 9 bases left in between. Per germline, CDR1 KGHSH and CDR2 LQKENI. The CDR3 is CASSPETGTEAFF. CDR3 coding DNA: TGTGCCAGCTCACCAGAAACGGGGACTGAAGCTTTCTTT.

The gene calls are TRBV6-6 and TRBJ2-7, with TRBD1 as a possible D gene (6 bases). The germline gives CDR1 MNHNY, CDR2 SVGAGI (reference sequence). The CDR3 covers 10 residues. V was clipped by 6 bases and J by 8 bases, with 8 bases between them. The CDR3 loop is CASRDRKQYF. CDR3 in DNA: TGTGCCAGCAGAGACAGGAAGCAGTACTTC.

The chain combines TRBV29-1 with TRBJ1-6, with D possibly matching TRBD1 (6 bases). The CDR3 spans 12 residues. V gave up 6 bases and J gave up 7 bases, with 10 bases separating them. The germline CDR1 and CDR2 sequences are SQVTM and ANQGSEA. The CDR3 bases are TGCAGCGTCCTCACAGGGAATTCACCCCTCCACTTT. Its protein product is CSVLTGNSPLHF.

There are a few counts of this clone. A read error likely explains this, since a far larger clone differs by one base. CDR3 amino acids: CASSSNYEQYF. The CDR3 region has the DNA TGTGCCAGCAGCTCCAACTACGAGCAGTACTTC. The chain links TRBV11-2 to TRBJ2-7, with D uncertain. The CDR3 has 11 residues. The ends were cut back, 4 bases at V and 3 bases at J, with 4 bases in the middle. Germline CDR1 reads SGHAT; CDR2 reads FQNNGV.

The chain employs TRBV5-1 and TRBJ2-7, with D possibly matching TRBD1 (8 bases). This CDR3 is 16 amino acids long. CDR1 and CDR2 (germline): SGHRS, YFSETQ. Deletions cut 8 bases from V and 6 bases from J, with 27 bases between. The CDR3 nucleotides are TGCGCCAGTAGGGGCACAGGGGGACTATCTGTGGGCGAGCAGTACTTC. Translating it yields CASRGTGGLSVGEQYF.

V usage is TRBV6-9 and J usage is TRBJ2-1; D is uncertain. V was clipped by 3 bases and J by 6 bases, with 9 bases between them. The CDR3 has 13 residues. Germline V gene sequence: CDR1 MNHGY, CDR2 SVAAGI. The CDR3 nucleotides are TGTGCCAGCAGTTACTCCACCCTCAATGAGCAGTTCTTC. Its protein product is CASSYSTLNEQFF.

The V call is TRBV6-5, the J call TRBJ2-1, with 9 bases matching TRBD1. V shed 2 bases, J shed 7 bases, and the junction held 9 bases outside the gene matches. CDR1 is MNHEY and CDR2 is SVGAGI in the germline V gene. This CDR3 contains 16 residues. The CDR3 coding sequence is TGTGCCAGCAGTTACCTGGTTGCGGACAGGGGAAATGAGCAGTTCTTC. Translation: CASSYLVADRGNEQFF.